This T cell receptor beta chain was profiled in a study of human T cells and chemical hapten exposure (dated by TCRdb to the early 2020s). Study-wide context: For sensitization, 2% DPC in acetone was applied to a roughly 2 cm by roughly 2 cm area of upper inner arm skin. The patient cohort, mostly female, included alopecia areata with under or over 50% scalp involvement, alopecia totalis and alopecia universalis. Libraries were pooled for sequencing, and variation in per-sample TCR yields was attributed mainly to small differences in library volumes within the pool. About 27 alopecia patients gave blood for TCR sequencing at one to four time points (pre-sensitization, 2, 6 and 24 weeks). Patch testing was done on the upper back using Finn chambers containing 0.01% DPC, and results were scored after 6 days according to International Contact Dermatitis Research Group standards. The study tracked peripheral blood TCR repertoire changes in vivo during primary and secondary sensitization to the hapten diphenylcyclopropenone (DPC) in alopecia patients. Throughout the approximately 24-week study period, patients were also given weekly therapeutic DPC doses on the scalp. Blood samples were taken from patients before sensitization (week 0) and then at 2, 6 and about 24 weeks after DPC sensitization.

The method behind the library was RACE. Data came from a NextSeq 500. During library preparation, unique molecular identifiers were attached to individual cDNA molecules so that TCRs could be counted quantitatively and reproducibly. For every blood RNA sample, sequencing covered both the TCR alpha and TCR beta chains. The paper's data handling went like this. Samples had a median of about 96,000 TCRs, with a range from about 23,224 to 750,000. The Decombinator software suite was used to annotate V, J and CDR3 in the TCR reads. Every sample was subsampled to the same number of TCRs (28,000) for the PS versus PT1 abundance plots. Expanded TCRs were defined as absent before sensitization and observed at least eight times at the 2-week time point. The public reads were quality trimmed at Q25 with fastp and then assembled into clones with MiXCR by TCRdb, keeping productive beta chains. Rows with a matching CDR3 protein are joined into one entry that keeps the most common DNA and genes. TCRdb, not the original authors, processed these V and J calls. The sample table records 150,000 to 200,000 distinct CDR3 sequences; just under 30% of these occur just once. The ten biggest clones cover 2.5% to 3.5% of the sample.

Of note for this clonotype: Its antigen is not yet known. It has no much larger one-base neighbor in the sample; base qualities were not kept.

Here is what the overall study found, with its caveats: Repeated subsampling changed both the strength of the expansion versus patch-test correlation and the threshold at which that correlation became significant. Compared with pre-sensitization or healthy control sets, expanded TCRs formed significantly more large CDR3 similarity clusters, which is consistent with antigen-driven responses. No change with DPC sensitization was found in the number of TCRs above 1 in 1000 frequency, and no evidence of global repertoire structure alterations was found. The number of PT1 expanded TCRs positively correlated with patch test score, significant at thresholds 8, 16 and 32 but not 4. Alopecia, a presumed autoimmune disease, was present in all patients, so the immune response of the patients might differ from that of healthy individuals.

V is cut back by 6 bases and J by 8 bases, with 6 bases in the junction unmatched. The CDR3 runs 13 amino acids, cysteine and phenylalanine included. Of all the DNA, just the CDR3 is kept, 39 bases in frame from base 1. The germline V gene gives CDR1 as ENHRY and CDR2 as SYGVKD. This sample's time point label indicates: pre-sensitization, week 0. Sample treatment or condition, as interpreted from the label and publication: therapeutic diphenylcyclopropenone sensitization with weekly scalp DPC. Blood at each patch-test visit was drawn before the patch test was applied. Eligible patients were aged 18 to 70, diagnosed with alopecia, deemed suitable for DPC therapy, and excluded if pregnant. Unfractionated whole blood was collected in Tempus Blood RNA tubes, and total RNA was extracted from that blood.

The chain couples TRBV10-3 to TRBJ1-4; TRBD1 lines up with 7 middle nucleotides. The clonotype comes from a woman between 25 and 40 years old with alopecia areata. Some clones in this sample may be carry-over from other donors' samples. This sample comprised whole blood, obtained in connection with sensitization to the hapten diphenylcyclopropenone (DPC). This receptor carries the CDR3 CAISSGTEEKLFF. The DNA sequence reads TGTGCCATCAGCTCCGGGACAGAAGAAAAACTGTTTTTT.